These 24 T cell receptor beta chains originate from one sample sequenced in a study of neurological immune-mediated disorders. TCRdb reanalysed the 5' RACE reads using MiXCR and keeps one entry per CDR3 protein. This table has tens of thousands of distinct CDR3 sequences, around 5.5% appearing once. Sequenced material: PBMCs. These TCRs come from a man between 18 and 29 years old with multiple sclerosis.

This clonotype has a count of ten or more. This chain links TRBV12-3 or TRBV12-4 with TRBJ2-2, with D unclear. The CDR3 spans 12 residues. Between the trimmed V and J ends, which lost 4 bases and 2 bases, there was a span of 2 bases. The CDR3 sequence: CASSYNTGELFF. CDR3 in DNA: TGTGCCAGCAGTTATAACACCGGGGAGCTGTTTTTT.

The rearrangement joins TRBV20-1 to TRBJ2-3; the D gene could be TRBD1 or TRBD2 (5 bases each). The CDR3 extends over 13 amino acids. Trimming pared 3 bases from V and 2 bases from J, leaving 9 bases between. Germline CDR1 reads DFQATT; CDR2 reads SNEGSKA (reference sequence). The CDR3 region has the DNA TGCAGTGCTAGCGGGGCAACCACAGATACGCAGTATTTT. It yields the protein CSASGATTDTQYF.

This clonotype has ten or more counts. The genes are TRBV20-1 and TRBJ1-6; 7 bases match TRBD1. Germline loops: CDR1 DFQATT, CDR2 SNEGSKA (reference sequence). CDR3 length equals 15 residues. J lost 7 bases, V lost 6 bases, and 12 bases had no gene match. The CDR3 nucleotides are TGCAGTGCCATCCCAGGGGGAAGGGCCAATTCACCCCTCCACTTT. It encodes CSAIPGGRANSPLHF.

This clonotype appeared a few times. A read error is possible here, since a much larger clone lies one base away. This sequence joins TRBV5-1 and TRBJ2-3; the D gene is possibly TRBD2 (5 bases). This CDR3 is built from 15 residues. V dropped 5 bases and J dropped 2 bases, with 15 bases sitting between them. Germline CDR1 and CDR2: SGHRS and YFSETQ. The DNA of the CDR3 is TGCGCCAGCAGAGATCCGGGAAAACACACAGATACGCAGTATTTT. Protein: CASRDPGKHTDTQYF.

There are many counts of this clonotype. The chain couples TRBV20-1 to TRBJ2-7, with 10 bases matching TRBD2. Trimming took 6 bases from V and 2 from J; bases not matched to a gene: 7. Germline V gene data show CDR1 as DFQATT and CDR2 as SNEGSKA (reference sequence). This CDR3 is built from 14 residues. The CDR3 region is CSAKQTSGPYEQYF. In DNA, the CDR3 is TGCAGTGCCAAACAGACTAGCGGGCCCTACGAGCAGTACTTC.

The table lists this clonotype with many counts. The genes are TRBV20-1 and TRBJ1-1, with D unclear. CDR1 is DFQATT, CDR2 SNEGSKA, per germline (reference sequence). The CDR3 is 13 amino acids. The ends were cut back, 0 bases at V and 1 base at J, with 6 bases in the middle. The CDR3 DNA is TGCAGTGCTAGAGATATAGGGAACACTGAAGCTTTCTTT. It encodes CSARDIGNTEAFF.

This clonotype was seen repeatedly, ten times or more. The chain is built from TRBV20-1 and TRBJ1-1; D gene ambiguous. The CDR3 spans 16 residues. Trimming stripped 0 bases from V and 0 bases from J, with 14 bases between. Germline V CDR1 and CDR2: DFQATT, SNEGSKA (reference sequence). The CDR3 DNA follows: TGCAGTGCTAGAGATTGGGCAGTTGCAGTGAACACTGAAGCTTTCTTT. Protein sequence: CSARDWAVAVNTEAFF.

This clonotype occurred many times. The genes are TRBV6-2 or TRBV6-3 and TRBJ2-1; 10 bases fit TRBD2. Per germline, CDR1 MNHEY and CDR2 SVGEGT. V shed 8 bases and J 3 bases; nucleotides not matched to a gene: 7. This CDR3 contains 15 residues. DNA for the CDR3: TGTGCCAGCCTCCCCACTAGCGGGGTCTACAATGAGCAGTTCTTC. Its protein product is CASLPTSGVYNEQFF.

There are many counts of this clonotype. The V call is TRBV5-1, the J call TRBJ2-1; D is possibly TRBD1 or TRBD2 (5 bases each). Per germline, CDR1 SGHRS and CDR2 YFSETQ. This CDR3 has 14 amino acids. V dropped 4 bases and J dropped 8 bases, with 16 bases sitting between them. DNA of the CDR3: TGCGCCAGCAGCCGGGGACCCTCCATGGATGAGCAGTTCTTC. Amino acids: CASSRGPSMDEQFF.

This clonotype showed up just a few times. CDR3 coding DNA: TGTGCCAGCAGCTACAAGGGACTTCTCAACAGTGAGCAGTTCTTC. Its translation: CASSYKGLLNSEQFF. The V call is TRBV9, the J call TRBJ2-1; D is possibly TRBD2 (6 bases). This CDR3 contains 15 residues. CDR1 SGDLS and CDR2 YYNGEE come from the germline V gene. V lost 4 bases to trimming and J lost 9 bases, with 20 bases between them.

In regard to this clonotype: One base away lies a much larger clone, so this may be a sequencing read error. The genes are TRBV7-2 and TRBJ2-1; D not resolved. CDR1 and CDR2 (germline): SGHTA, FQGNSA. CDR3 length: 15 residues. Trimming pared 8 bases from V and 0 bases from J, leaving 14 bases between. The CDR3 DNA follows: TGTGCCAGCTTCCGGATTTTCAGCTCCTACAATGAGCAGTTCTTC. Translated, it gives CASFRIFSSYNEQFF.

The J gene is TRBJ2-2, the V gene TRBV27, with TRBD1 identical over 7 bases. V was pared by 0 bases and J by 4 bases, with 5 bases of the junction left unmatched. CDR1 is MNHEY and CDR2 is SMNVEV in the germline V gene (reference sequence). This CDR3 region has 16 residues. CDR3 region: CASSLSDTGVTGELFF. The CDR3 region has the DNA TGTGCCAGCAGTTTATCTGACACAGGGGTCACCGGGGAGCTGTTTTTT.

This clonotype was counted ten times or more. The V call is TRBV5-1, the J call TRBJ2-3; no clear D. The CDR3 runs to 13 residues. CDR1 and CDR2 (germline): SGHRS, YFSETQ. V was cut by 2 bases and J by 4 bases, with 8 bases left in between. The CDR3 sequence: CASSFSSADTQYF. The CDR3 DNA reads TGCGCCAGCAGCTTCTCTTCGGCAGATACGCAGTATTTT.

This clonotype appeared a few times. The J gene is TRBJ2-7, the V gene TRBV13, with D perhaps assigned TRBD1 or TRBD2 (5 bases each). The CDR3 consists of 14 residues. Trimming stripped 4 bases from V and 3 bases from J, with 13 bases between. Germline V gene data show CDR1 as PRHDT and CDR2 as FYEKMQ (reference sequence). The DNA for the CDR3 is TGTGCCAGCAGCTCCACTACTAGGGGCTACGAGCAGTACTTC. Translated, it gives CASSSTTRGYEQYF.

At least ten counts were recorded for this clonotype. The gene calls are TRBV18 and TRBJ2-2, with 7 bases matching TRBD1. V dropped 3 bases and J dropped 0; count of bases not matched to a gene: 4. This CDR3 contains 16 residues. CDR1 is KGHSH, CDR2 LQKENI, per germline. The CDR3 bases are TGTGCCAGCTCACCCTATACAGGGGCGAACACCGGGGAGCTGTTTTTT. Amino acid sequence: CASSPYTGANTGELFF.

This clonotype was observed many times. This rearrangement joins TRBV5-6 to TRBJ2-7; 9 bases fit TRBD2. Looked up from germline, CDR1 is SGHDT and CDR2 is YYEEEE. J was trimmed by 6 bases and V by 4 bases; bases with no gene match: 11. This CDR3 has 15 amino acids. This chain's CDR3 is CASSLPGTSYREQYF. The DNA of the CDR3 is TGTGCCAGCAGCCTCCCCGGGACTAGCTACCGCGAGCAGTACTTC. The full variable domain, completed using reference TRBV5-6 and TRBJ2-7, is DAGVTQSPTHLIKTRGQQVTLRCSPKSGHDTVSWYQQALGQGPQFIFQYYEEEERQRGNFPDRFSGHQFPNYSSELNVNALLLGDSALYLCASSLPGTSYREQYFGPGTRLTVT.

On this clonotype: A clone one base away is much larger, so this may be a read error. The chain joins TRBV28 to TRBJ1-5, with D perhaps matching TRBD1 (5 bases). This CDR3 comprises 16 residues. Per the germline V gene, CDR1 is MDHEN and CDR2 is SYDVKM. CDR3 region: CASSLYGGISNQPQNF. CDR3 nucleotide sequence: TGTGCCAGCAGTTTATACGGGGGAATAAGCAATCAGCCCCAGAATTTT.

This clonotype was seen more than once but under ten times. CDR3 loop: CASRLHNEQFF. The DNA of the CDR3 is TGTGCCAGCAGATTACACAATGAGCAGTTCTTC. The chain carries TRBV11-2 and TRBJ2-1; D unclear. V was clipped by 6 bases and J by 5 bases, with 5 bases between them. The CDR3 consists of 11 residues. Per germline, CDR1 SGHAT and CDR2 FQNNGV.

Many counts were recorded for this clonotype. This sequence joins TRBV10-3 and TRBJ2-1, with 7 bases matching TRBD1. The V and J ends lost 7 bases and 10 bases, in that order; junction bases with no gene match: 7. CDR3 length: 12 residues. Germline V lookup: CDR1 ENHRY, CDR2 SYGVKD. The CDR3 loop reads CAINTPGQEQFF. CDR3 in DNA: TGTGCCATCAACACCCCGGGACAGGAGCAGTTCTTC.

This clonotype was observed a handful of times. The chain has TRBV6-4 and TRBJ2-2; TRBD2 aligns across 10 bases. Germline V gene sequence: CDR1 MRHNA, CDR2 SNTAGT. The V gene end was trimmed by 3 bases and the J gene end by 7 bases; junction bases not matched to a gene: 2. CDR3 length equals 14 residues. This CDR3 is CASSEASGSGELFF. The CDR3 nucleotides read TGTGCCAGCAGTGAAGCTAGCGGGAGCGGGGAGCTGTTTTTT.

This clonotype was observed many times. The genes are TRBV20-1 and TRBJ2-1; no clear D gene. The CDR3 runs to 13 residues. Germline V gene lookup returns CDR1 DFQATT and CDR2 SNEGSKA (reference sequence). CDR3 coding DNA: TGCAGCACGGAGCTCATCTCCTACAATGAGCAGTTCTTC. It translates to CSTELISYNEQFF.

This clonotype was counted only a few times. The gene calls are TRBV7-6 and TRBJ2-7; 11 bases map to TRBD1. CDR1 SGHVS and CDR2 FNYEAQ come from the germline V gene. J was trimmed by 5 bases and V by 3 bases; bases with no gene match: 3. The CDR3 is 14 amino acids. The CDR3 bases are TGTGCCAGCAGCTTCGGACAGGGGGCGAACGAGCAGTACTTC. This translates into CASSFGQGANEQYF.

This clonotype came up many times. The chain is built from TRBV4-3 and TRBJ2-5; possibly TRBD2 for D (5 bases). V shed 2 bases and J shed 1 base, with 11 bases lying between them. The germline V gene encodes CDR1 LGHNA and CDR2 YSLEER. The CDR3 is 15 residues long. CDR3 coding DNA: TGCGCCAGCAGCCAAAGTCCGGGAACCCAAGAGACCCAGTACTTC. Its protein is CASSQSPGTQETQYF.

This clonotype was counted ten times or more. J is TRBJ2-4 and V is TRBV6-2 or TRBV6-3; D unresolved. CDR1 MNHEY and CDR2 SVGEGT come from the germline V gene. V lost 6 bases to trimming and J lost 2 bases, with 11 bases between them. This CDR3 region has 14 residues. The CDR3 region is CASRLGRTKNIQYF. CDR3 DNA sequence: TGTGCCAGCAGATTGGGAAGGACCAAAAACATTCAGTACTTC.